This is a list of T cell receptor beta chains from one sample in a study of blood T cells in healthy people across ages. TCRdb reprocessed the 5' RACE reads via MiXCR and lists one record per CDR3 protein. Among 1.8 million or so distinct CDR3 sequences listed, about 39% were seen once. The source material was blood. The source of these receptors is a human donor in good health. CDR3s include the opening cysteine and the closing phenylalanine or tryptophan. The D gene is left open where the match is weak. Part of the rows lack a size; the others show once, few, many or a class for expanded clones.

cdr3_nt,cdr3_aa,clone_size,j_call,v_call,d_call
TGTGCCAGCAGTTTCCTCAGGTCCTACGAGCAGTACTTC,CASSFLRSYEQYF,.,TRBJ2-7,TRBV12-3/TRBV12-4,.
TGTGCCAGCAGTCCTAACAGGGATAACTATGGCTACACCTTC,CASSPNRDNYGYTF,.,TRBJ1-2,TRBV12-3/TRBV12-4,.
TGTGCCAGCGGCTTATCGGGGGAGAATGCACCCCTCCACTTT,CASGLSGENAPLHF,few,TRBJ1-6,TRBV7-3,.
TGTGCCAGCCCACCCGAGAGGACAGACCTTTATAGCAATCAGCCCCAGCATTTT,CASPPERTDLYSNQPQHF,once,TRBJ1-5,TRBV6-2/TRBV6-3,.
TGTGCCAGCAGCCCCTCGGGACAGGGGACGGATTCACCCCTCCACTTT,CASSPSGQGTDSPLHF,.,TRBJ1-6,TRBV3-1,TRBD1
TGTGCCAGCAGTTGGGAAAACACCATATATTTT,CASSWENTIYF,few,TRBJ1-3,TRBV6-6,.
TGCGCCAGCAGCTTGGCTGCGGCCCAACGAACCACAGATACGCAGTATTTT,CASSLAAAQRTTDTQYF,.,TRBJ2-3,TRBV5-1,.
TGTGCCAGCAGCCCCCAGCCCTCTCTTGGCTACACCTTC,CASSPQPSLGYTF,many,TRBJ1-2,TRBV7-9,.
TGCAGCGTTGAACGGCAGGGTGATTATGGCTACACCTTC,CSVERQGDYGYTF,.,TRBJ1-2,TRBV29-1,.
TGTGCCAGCAGCCTTAACAGAGACTATGGCTACACCTTC,CASSLNRDYGYTF,many,TRBJ1-2,TRBV7-2,.
TGTGCCAGCTCACCTGGGGGAAGCGAGACCCAGTACTTC,CASSPGGSETQYF,many,TRBJ2-5,TRBV5-1,.
TGCGCCAGCAGCCAAGCGTGGGACGAGGGTTTTACTGAAGCTTTCTTT,CASSQAWDEGFTEAFF,.,TRBJ1-1,TRBV4-1,.
TGTGCCAGCAGTTTCCGGACGACGGGCGAGCAGTACTTC,CASSFRTTGEQYF,.,TRBJ2-7,TRBV12-3/TRBV12-4,.
TGTGCCAGCAGCCTGACTAATACGCAGTATTTT,CASSLTNTQYF,.,TRBJ2-3,TRBV3-1,.
TGTGCCAGCACCAAAGACCCTAAAAACATTCAGTACTTC,CASTKDPKNIQYF,many,TRBJ2-4,TRBV7-2,.
TGTGCCAGCAGGAAAGTGGATCGGGATACGCAGTATTTT,CASRKVDRDTQYF,many,TRBJ2-3,TRBV6-1,.
TGTGCCAGCAGCTTAACACCCGGGGCAGGGGGTGGCTACACCTTC,CASSLTPGAGGGYTF,few,TRBJ1-2,TRBV7-2,TRBD1
TGCGCCAGTAGCCCAGACACAAATAATGAAAAACGGTTTTTT,CASSPDTNNEKRFF,.,TRBJ1-4,TRBV5-1,.
TGTGCCAGCAGCTTTACTCGGGGCGGGGGACTAGTACTTACAGATGAGCAGTTCTTC,CASSFTRGGGLVLTDEQFF,.,TRBJ2-1,TRBV7-8,TRBD2
TGCAGTGCTAGAGATTGGGGGGGACAGAGTTTTTCCTACGAGCAGTACTTC,CSARDWGGQSFSYEQYF,few,TRBJ2-7,TRBV20-1,.
TGTGCCAGCACCCCGCCCTGGAACACTGAAGCTTTCTTT,CASTPPWNTEAFF,.,TRBJ1-1,TRBV28,.
TGTGCCACCAGCGGGATCAACTCCTACAATGAGCAGTTCTTC,CATSGINSYNEQFF,.,TRBJ2-1,TRBV24-1,.
TGTGCCATCGGACAGGGAAACGGCATTCAGTACTTC,CAIGQGNGIQYF,.,TRBJ2-4,TRBV10-3,TRBD1
TGTGCCAGCAGCTTAGTTCCCGCCCAGGAGAAAGCTTTCTTT,CASSLVPAQEKAFF,.,TRBJ1-1,TRBV7-2,.
TGTGCCAGCAGCTCCGGGGGGGCAGGGAATGAGCAGTTCTTC,CASSSGGAGNEQFF,.,TRBJ2-1,TRBV7-3,TRBD2
TGTGCCAGCAGTTTAAGGGGTAGGGGGCTTAAAATGAACACTGAAGCTTTCTTT,CASSLRGRGLKMNTEAFF,.,TRBJ1-1,TRBV12-3/TRBV12-4,TRBD1
TGCGCCAGCAGCCGAAACATCCAGGGAAACATTCAGTACTTC,CASSRNIQGNIQYF,.,TRBJ2-4,TRBV5-1,.
TGTGCCAGCACCTATGGACTAGCGGGGGTTCCAGATACGCAGTATTTT,CASTYGLAGVPDTQYF,few,TRBJ2-3,TRBV12-3/TRBV12-4,TRBD2
TGTGCCAGCAGTGAATTTTCGGGCCGACGCACAGATACGCAGTATTTT,CASSEFSGRRTDTQYF,.,TRBJ2-3,TRBV2,.
TGTGCCAGCAGTTCTGGTACAGTAGAGCAGTACTTC,CASSSGTVEQYF,few,TRBJ2-7,TRBV28,.
TGTGCCAGCACGCCGGACGGTGCCGGGGAGCTGTTTTTT,CASTPDGAGELFF,.,TRBJ2-2,TRBV12-3/TRBV12-4,.
TGTGCCAGCAGCTTTGGGGTCTATTCAGGGACCTACGAGCAGGACTTC,CASSFGVYSGTYEQDF,.,TRBJ2-5,TRBV7-6,.
TGCGCCAGCGCACCCGGGGGGGCTGGGGAGACCCAGTACTTC,CASAPGGAGETQYF,.,TRBJ2-5,TRBV5-1,TRBD2
TGTGCCAGCAGCCCACTACGGGGGATGATGCGGGGAGAGATCCAGTACTTC,CASSPLRGMMRGEIQYF,.,TRBJ2-5,TRBV3-1,.
TGTGCCAGCAGCTCCTCGGGACAGGTCTATGGCTACACCTTC,CASSSSGQVYGYTF,.,TRBJ1-2,TRBV7-2,TRBD1
TGTGCCAGCAGTTGGGACACATCCTACGAGCAGTTCTTC,CASSWDTSYEQFF,.,TRBJ2-1,TRBV6-2/TRBV6-3,.